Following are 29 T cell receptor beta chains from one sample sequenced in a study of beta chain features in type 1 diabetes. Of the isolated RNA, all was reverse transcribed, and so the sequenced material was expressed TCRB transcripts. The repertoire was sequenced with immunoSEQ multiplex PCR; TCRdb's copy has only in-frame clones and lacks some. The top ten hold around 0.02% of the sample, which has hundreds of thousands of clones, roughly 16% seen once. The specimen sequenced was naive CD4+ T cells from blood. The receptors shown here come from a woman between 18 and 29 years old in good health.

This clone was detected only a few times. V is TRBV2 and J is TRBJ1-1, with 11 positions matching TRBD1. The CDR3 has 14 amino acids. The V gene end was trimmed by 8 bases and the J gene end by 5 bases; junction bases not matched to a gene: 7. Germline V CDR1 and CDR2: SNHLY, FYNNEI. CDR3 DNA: TGTGCCAGCCGGACAGGGGGCATGAGTACTGAAGCTTTCTTT. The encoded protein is CASRTGGMSTEAFF.

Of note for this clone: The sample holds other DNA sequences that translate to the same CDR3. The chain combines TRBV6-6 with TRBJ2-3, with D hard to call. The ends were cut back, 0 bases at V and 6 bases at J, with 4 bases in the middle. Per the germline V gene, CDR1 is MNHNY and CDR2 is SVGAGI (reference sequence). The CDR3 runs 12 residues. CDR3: CASSYSRDTQYF. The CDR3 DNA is TGTGCCAGCAGTTACTCTCGCGATACGCAGTATTTT.

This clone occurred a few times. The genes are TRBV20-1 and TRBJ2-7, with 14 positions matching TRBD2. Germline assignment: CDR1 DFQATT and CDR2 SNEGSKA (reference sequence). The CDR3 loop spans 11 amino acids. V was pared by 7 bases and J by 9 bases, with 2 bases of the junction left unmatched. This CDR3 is CSVTSGRVQYF. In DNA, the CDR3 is TGCAGTGTGACTAGCGGGAGGGTGCAGTACTTC.

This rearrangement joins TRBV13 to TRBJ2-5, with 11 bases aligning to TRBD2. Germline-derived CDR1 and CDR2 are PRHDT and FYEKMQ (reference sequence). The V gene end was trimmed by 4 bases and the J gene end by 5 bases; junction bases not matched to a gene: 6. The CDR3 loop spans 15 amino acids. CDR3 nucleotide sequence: TGTGCCAGCAGCTCGGGACTAGCGGTTTTGGAGACCCAGTACTTC. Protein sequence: CASSSGLAVLETQYF.

The CDR3 DNA reads TGTGCCAGTAGTATTCCCTCCAACACCGGGGAGCTGTTTTTT. Translation: CASSIPSNTGELFF. The J gene is TRBJ2-2, the V gene TRBV19; D ambiguous. This CDR3 has 14 residues. Germline CDR1 and CDR2: LNHDA and SQIVND (reference sequence). Between the trimmed V and J ends, which lost 3 bases and 2 bases, there was a span of 7 bases.

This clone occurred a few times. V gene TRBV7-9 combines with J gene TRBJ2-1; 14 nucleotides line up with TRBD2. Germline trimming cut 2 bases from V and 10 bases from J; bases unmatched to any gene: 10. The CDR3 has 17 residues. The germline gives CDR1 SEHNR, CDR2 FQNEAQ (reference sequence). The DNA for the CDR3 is TGTGCCAGCAGCTTATCCGTCGGACTAGCGGGAGGTCTGGAGCAGTTCTTC. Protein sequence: CASSLSVGLAGGLEQFF.

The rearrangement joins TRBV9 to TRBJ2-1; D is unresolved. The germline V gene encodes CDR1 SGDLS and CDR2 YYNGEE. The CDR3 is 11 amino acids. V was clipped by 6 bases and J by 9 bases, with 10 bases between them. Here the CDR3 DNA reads TGTGCCAGCATTACGCGACGTGAGCAGTTCTTC. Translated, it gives CASITRREQFF.

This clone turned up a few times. CDR3 DNA sequence: TGTGCCAGCAGCCCTGGACATGGGTCGGCCCAAGAGACCCAGTACTTC. Protein: CASSPGHGSAQETQYF. This chain links TRBV4-2 with TRBJ2-5, with D possibly TRBD1 on 5 matching bases. This CDR3 has 16 amino acids. Trimming removed 4 bases from V and 1 base from J, with 16 bases in between. Germline values: CDR1 LGHNA, CDR2 YNFKEQ.

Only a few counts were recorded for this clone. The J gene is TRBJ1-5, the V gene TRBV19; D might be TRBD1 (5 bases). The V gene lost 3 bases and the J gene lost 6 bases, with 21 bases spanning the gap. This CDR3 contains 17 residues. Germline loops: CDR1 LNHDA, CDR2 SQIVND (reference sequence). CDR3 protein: CASSISHWLGRIQPQHF. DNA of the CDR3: TGTGCCAGTAGTATTTCGCATTGGTTGGGGCGTATTCAGCCCCAGCATTTT.

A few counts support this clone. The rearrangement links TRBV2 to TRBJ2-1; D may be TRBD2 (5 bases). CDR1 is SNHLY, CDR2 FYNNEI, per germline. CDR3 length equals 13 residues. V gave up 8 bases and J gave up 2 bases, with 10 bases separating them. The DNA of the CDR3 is TGTGCCAGCGGGAGCAGCCCCTACAATGAGCAGTTCTTC. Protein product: CASGSSPYNEQFF.

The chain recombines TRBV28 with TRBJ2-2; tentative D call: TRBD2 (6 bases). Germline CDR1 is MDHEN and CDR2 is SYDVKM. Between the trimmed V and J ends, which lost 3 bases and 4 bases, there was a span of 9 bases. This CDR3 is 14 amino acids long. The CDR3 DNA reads TGTGCCAGCAGTTTTCGGGGGATCACCGGGGAGCTGTTTTTT. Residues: CASSFRGITGELFF.

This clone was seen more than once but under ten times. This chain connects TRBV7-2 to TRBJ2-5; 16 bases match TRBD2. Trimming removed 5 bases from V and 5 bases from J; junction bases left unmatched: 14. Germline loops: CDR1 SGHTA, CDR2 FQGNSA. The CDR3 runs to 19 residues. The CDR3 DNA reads TGTGCCAGCAGCGGCTCCGGGACTAGCGGGAGGGCCCGTAGGGAGACCCAGTACTTC. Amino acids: CASSGSGTSGRARRETQYF.

CDR3 residues: CASSLRGGVGTYEQYF. For the CDR3, the DNA is TGTGCCAGCAGCCTGAGAGGGGGAGTGGGAACCTACGAGCAGTACTTC. The gene calls are TRBV14 and TRBJ2-7; D perhaps matches TRBD1 (6 bases). V lost 4 bases and J 2 bases, leaving 18 bases between the germline ends. Germline V gene sequence: CDR1 SGHDN, CDR2 FVKESK. This CDR3 has 16 residues.

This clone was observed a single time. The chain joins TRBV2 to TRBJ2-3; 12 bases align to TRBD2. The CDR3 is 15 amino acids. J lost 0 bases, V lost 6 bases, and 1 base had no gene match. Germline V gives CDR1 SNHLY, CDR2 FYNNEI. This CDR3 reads CASRGTSGSTDTQYF. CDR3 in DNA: TGTGCCAGCAGAGGGACTAGCGGGAGCACAGATACGCAGTATTTT.

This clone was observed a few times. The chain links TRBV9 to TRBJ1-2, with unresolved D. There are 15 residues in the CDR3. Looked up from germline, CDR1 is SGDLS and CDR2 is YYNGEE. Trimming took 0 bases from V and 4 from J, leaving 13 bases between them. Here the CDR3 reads CASSVDGEPGYGYTF. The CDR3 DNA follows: TGTGCCAGCAGCGTAGACGGAGAACCAGGCTATGGCTACACCTTC.

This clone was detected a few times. This CDR3 is CASSLSGSFDEQFF. The CDR3 nucleotides are TGTGCCAGCAGCTTAAGCGGGAGCTTCGATGAGCAGTTCTTC. V gene TRBV7-9 combines with J gene TRBJ2-1, with 8 bases identical to TRBD2. The trim removed 2 bases at V and 8 bases at J, leaving 5 bases unmatched. The CDR3 sequence is 14 residues long. Germline V gene lookup returns CDR1 SEHNR and CDR2 FQNEAQ (reference sequence).

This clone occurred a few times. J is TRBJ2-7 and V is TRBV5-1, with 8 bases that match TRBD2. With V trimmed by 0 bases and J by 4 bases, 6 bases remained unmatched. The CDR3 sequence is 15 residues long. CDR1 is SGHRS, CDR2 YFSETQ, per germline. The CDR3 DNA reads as TGCGCCAGCAGCTTGGACCTCCCGGGGGGGTACGAGCAGTACTTC. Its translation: CASSLDLPGGYEQYF.

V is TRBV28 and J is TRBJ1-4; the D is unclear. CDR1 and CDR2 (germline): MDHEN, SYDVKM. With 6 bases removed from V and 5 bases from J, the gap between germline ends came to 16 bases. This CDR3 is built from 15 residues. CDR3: CASRSPWDGNEKLFF. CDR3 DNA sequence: TGTGCCAGCAGAAGCCCCTGGGATGGGAATGAAAAACTGTTTTTT.

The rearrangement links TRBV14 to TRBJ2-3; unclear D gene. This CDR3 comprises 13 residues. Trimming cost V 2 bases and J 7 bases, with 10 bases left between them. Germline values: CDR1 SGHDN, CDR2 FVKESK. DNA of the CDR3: TGTGCCAGCAGCCAATATTGGGAAAATACGCAGTATTTT. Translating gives CASSQYWENTQYF.

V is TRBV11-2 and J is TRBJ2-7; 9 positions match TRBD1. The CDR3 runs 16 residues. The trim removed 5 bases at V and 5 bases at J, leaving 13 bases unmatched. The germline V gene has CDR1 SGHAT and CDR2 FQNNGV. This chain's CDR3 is CASSPKMDRGLHEQYF. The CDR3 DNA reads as TGTGCCAGCAGCCCCAAGATGGACAGGGGTTTGCACGAGCAGTACTTC.

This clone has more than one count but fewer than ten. Here the CDR3 reads CASQVIAKNIQYF. CDR3 sequence (DNA): TGTGCCAGTCAAGTGATAGCCAAAAACATTCAGTACTTC. The V gene is TRBV2, the J gene TRBJ2-4, with D hard to call. The CDR3 length is 13 residues. Germline CDR1 reads SNHLY; CDR2 reads FYNNEI. Trimming removed 9 bases from V and 0 bases from J, with 9 bases in between. The full variable domain, in which reference TRBV2 and TRBJ2-4 provide the parts outside the CDR3, is EPEVTQTPSHQVTQMGQEVILRCVPISNHLYFYWYRQILGQKVEFLVSFYNNEISEKSEIFDDQFSVERPDGSNFTLKIRSTKLEDSAMYFCASQVIAKNIQYFGAGTRLSVL.

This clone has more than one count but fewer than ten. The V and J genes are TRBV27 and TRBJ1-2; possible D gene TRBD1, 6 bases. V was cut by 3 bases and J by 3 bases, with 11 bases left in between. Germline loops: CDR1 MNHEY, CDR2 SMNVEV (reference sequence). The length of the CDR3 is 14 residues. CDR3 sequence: CASSFGGADYGYTF. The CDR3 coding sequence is TGTGCCAGCAGTTTTGGGGGGGCGGACTATGGCTACACCTTC.

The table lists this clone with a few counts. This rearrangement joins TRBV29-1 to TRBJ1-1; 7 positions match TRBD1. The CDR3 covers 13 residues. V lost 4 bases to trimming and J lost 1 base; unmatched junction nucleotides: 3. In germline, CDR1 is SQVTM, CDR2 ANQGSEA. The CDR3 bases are TGCAGCGTTGCGGGACAGTCGAACACTGAAGCTTTCTTT. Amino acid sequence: CSVAGQSNTEAFF. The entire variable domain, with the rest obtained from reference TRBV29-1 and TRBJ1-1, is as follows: SAVISQKPSRDICQRGTSLTIQCQVDSQVTMMFWYRQQPGQSLTLIATANQGSEATYESGFVIDKFPISRPNLTFSTLTVSNMSPEDSSIYLCSVAGQSNTEAFFGQGTRLTVV.

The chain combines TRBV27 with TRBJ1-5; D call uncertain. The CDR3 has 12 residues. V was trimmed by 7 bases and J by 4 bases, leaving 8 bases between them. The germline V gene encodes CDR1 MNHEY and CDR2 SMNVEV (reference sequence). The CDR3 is CASKTFNQPQHF. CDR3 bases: TGTGCCAGCAAAACTTTTAATCAGCCCCAGCATTTT.

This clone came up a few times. CDR3 protein: CASSLTEQFF. CDR3 nucleotides: TGTGCCAGCAGCTTAACAGAGCAGTTCTTC. The chain couples TRBV7-9 to TRBJ2-1; D is unresolved. The CDR3 loop spans 10 amino acids. V gave up 2 bases and J gave up 10 bases, with 3 bases separating them. Germline V gene sequence: CDR1 SEHNR, CDR2 FQNEAQ (reference sequence).

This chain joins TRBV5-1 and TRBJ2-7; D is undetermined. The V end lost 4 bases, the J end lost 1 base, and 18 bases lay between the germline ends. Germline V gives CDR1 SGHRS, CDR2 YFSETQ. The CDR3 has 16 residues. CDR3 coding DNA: TGCGCCAGCAGCAAAACCCCTAGTGTCACTTCCTACGAGCAGTACTTC. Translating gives CASSKTPSVTSYEQYF.

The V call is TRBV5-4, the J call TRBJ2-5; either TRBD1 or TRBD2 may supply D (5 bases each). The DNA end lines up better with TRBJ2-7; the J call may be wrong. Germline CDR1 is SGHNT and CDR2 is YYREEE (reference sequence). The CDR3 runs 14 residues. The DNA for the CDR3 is TGTGCCAGCAGCTCCCCTGGCGAGGGGAACGAGCAGTACTTC. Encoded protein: CASSSPGEGNEQYF.

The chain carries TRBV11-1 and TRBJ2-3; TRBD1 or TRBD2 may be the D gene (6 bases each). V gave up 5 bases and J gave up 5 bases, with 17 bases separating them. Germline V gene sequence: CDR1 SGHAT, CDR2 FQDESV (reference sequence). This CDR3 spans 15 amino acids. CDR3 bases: TGTGCCAGCAGCCGGACAGAAGGAGGGAGAGATACGCAGTATTTT. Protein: CASSRTEGGRDTQYF.

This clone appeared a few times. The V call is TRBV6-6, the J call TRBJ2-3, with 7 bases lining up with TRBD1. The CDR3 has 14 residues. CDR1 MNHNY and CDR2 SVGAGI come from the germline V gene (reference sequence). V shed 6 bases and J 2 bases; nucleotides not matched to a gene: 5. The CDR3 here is CASSHGQVTDTQYF. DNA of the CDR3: TGTGCCAGCAGCCATGGACAGGTCACAGATACGCAGTATTTT.